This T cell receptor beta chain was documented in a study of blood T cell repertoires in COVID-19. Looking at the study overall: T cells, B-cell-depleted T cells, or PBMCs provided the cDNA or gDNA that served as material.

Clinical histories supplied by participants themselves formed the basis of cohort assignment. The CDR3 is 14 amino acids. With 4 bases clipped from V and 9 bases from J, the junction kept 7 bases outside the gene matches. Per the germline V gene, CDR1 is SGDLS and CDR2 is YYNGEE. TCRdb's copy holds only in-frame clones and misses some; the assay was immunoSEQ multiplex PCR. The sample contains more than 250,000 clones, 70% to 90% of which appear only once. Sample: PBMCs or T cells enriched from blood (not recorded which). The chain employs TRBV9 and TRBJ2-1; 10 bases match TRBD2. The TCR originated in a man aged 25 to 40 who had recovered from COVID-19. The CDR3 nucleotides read TGTGCCAGCAGCCCTAGCGGGGGAGAGGGTGAGCAGTTCTTC. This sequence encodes CASSPSGGEGEQFF.